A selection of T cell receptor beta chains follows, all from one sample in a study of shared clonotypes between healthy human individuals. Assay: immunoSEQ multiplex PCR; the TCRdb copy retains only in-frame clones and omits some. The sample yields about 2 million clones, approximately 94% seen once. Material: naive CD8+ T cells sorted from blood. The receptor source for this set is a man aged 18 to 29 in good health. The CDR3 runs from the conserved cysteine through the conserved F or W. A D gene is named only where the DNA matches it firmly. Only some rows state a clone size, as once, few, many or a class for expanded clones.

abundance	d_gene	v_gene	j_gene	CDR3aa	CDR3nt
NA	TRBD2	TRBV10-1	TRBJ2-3	CASSAVRDYAPDTQYF	TGCGCCAGCAGTGCAGTCCGGGACTATGCCCCAGATACGCAGTATTTT
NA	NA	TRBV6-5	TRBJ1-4	CASSPGISPEKLFF	TGTGCCAGCAGTCCCGGGATATCACCCGAAAAACTGTTTTTT
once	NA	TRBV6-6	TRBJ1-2	CASSTGGESGYTF	TGTGCCAGCTCCACCGGGGGCGAGTCTGGCTACACCTTC
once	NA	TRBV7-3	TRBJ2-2	CASSLSLAGELFF	TGTGCCAGCAGCTTATCCTTGGCTGGGGAGCTGTTTTTT
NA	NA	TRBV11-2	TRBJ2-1	CASSLVLGEQFF	TGTGCCAGCAGCTTAGTTTTAGGAGAGCAGTTCTTC
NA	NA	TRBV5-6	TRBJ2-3	CASSLWGSTDTQYF	TGTGCCAGCAGCTTGTGGGGTAGCACAGATACGCAGTATTTT
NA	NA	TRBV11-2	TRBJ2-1	CASSLALYNEQFF	TGTGCCAGCAGCTTAGCGCTGTACAATGAGCAGTTCTTC
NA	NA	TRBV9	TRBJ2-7	CASSETAAPSYEQYF	TGTGCCAGCAGCGAAACAGCGGCCCCCTCCTACGAGCAGTACTTC
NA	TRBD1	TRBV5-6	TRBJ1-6	CASSGGQASYNSPLHF	TGTGCCAGCAGCGGGGGACAGGCTTCCTATAATTCACCCCTCCACTTT
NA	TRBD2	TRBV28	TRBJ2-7	CASSSQGLAGGSRQYF	TGTGCCAGCAGTTCCCAGGGGCTAGCGGGAGGTAGCAGGCAGTACTTC
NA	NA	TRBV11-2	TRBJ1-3	CASSLPAQGSSGNTIYF	TGTGCCAGCAGCTTACCCGCACAGGGCAGCTCTGGAAACACCATATATTTT
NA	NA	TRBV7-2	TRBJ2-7	CASSLGALYEQYF	TGTGCCAGCAGCTTAGGGGCACTTTACGAGCAGTACTTC
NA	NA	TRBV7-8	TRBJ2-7	CASSLGGVEQYF	TGTGCCAGCAGCTTAGGAGGGGTTGAGCAGTACTTC
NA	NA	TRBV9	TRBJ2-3	CASSLLLTSTDTQYF	TGTGCCAGCAGCCTCTTACTAACTAGCACAGATACGCAGTATTTT
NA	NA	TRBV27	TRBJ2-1	CASSLRGSYNEQFF	TGTGCCAGCAGTTTACGGGGATCCTACAATGAGCAGTTCTTC
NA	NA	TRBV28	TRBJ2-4	CASSLVGDRNIQYF	TGTGCCAGCAGTTTAGTGGGGGACCGAAACATTCAGTACTTC
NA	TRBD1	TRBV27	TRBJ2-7	CASSSPGQGFYEQYF	TGTGCCAGCAGCTCCCCGGGACAGGGCTTCTACGAGCAGTACTTC
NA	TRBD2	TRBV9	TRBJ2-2	CASSVGAGVMAGELFF	TGTGCCAGCAGCGTAGGAGCGGGGGTAATGGCCGGGGAGCTGTTTTTT
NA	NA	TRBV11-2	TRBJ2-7	CASSLDRTYEQYF	TGTGCCAGCAGCTTAGACAGAACCTACGAGCAGTACTTC
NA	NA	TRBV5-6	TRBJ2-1	CASSLIGNEQFF	TGTGCCAGCAGCTTGATAGGCAATGAGCAGTTCTTC
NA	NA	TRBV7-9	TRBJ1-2	CASSFPAAQFYGYTF	TGTGCCAGCAGCTTTCCCGCCGCTCAATTCTATGGCTACACCTTC
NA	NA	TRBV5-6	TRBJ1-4	CASSPGAVEKLFF	TGTGCCAGCAGTCCGGGGGCGGTTGAAAAACTGTTTTTT
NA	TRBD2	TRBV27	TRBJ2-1	CASSLFTSGGANEQFF	TGTGCCAGCAGTTTATTCACTAGCGGGGGGGCAAATGAGCAGTTCTTC